This record looks at one T cell receptor (beta chain) sequence and its context. Its cognate antigen is unknown. The PCR ran on 60 Vbeta and 13 Jbeta primers. Authors' methods: The authors later counted 65 million to 90 million unique TCR beta chains, 9.5 million to 11 million of them shared. Generated by immunoSEQ multiplex PCR, the TCRdb table keeps only in-frame clones and is missing some. V and J calls and clone size are copied from that table; D and trimming were computed from the DNA. The sample yields roughly 240,000 clones, about four fifths seen once. These data originate in a study of cytomegalovirus exposure and HLA in healthy donors. Study results and caveats: The authors later linked a missense DCLRE1C variant to TCR beta V- and J-gene trimming.

This CDR3 has 13 residues. Germline V lookup: CDR1 SGHNT, CDR2 YYREEE (reference sequence). With 0 bases removed from V and 4 bases from J, the gap between germline ends came to 6 bases. Sequences were obtained from PBMCs. The chain links TRBV5-4 to TRBJ2-3; D is perhaps TRBD2 (6 bases). This TCR was sampled from a woman aged 35 to 49 in good health and CMV-seropositive. CDR3 loop: CASSLVAADTQYF. CDR3 DNA: TGTGCCAGCAGCTTGGTAGCGGCAGATACGCAGTATTTT.